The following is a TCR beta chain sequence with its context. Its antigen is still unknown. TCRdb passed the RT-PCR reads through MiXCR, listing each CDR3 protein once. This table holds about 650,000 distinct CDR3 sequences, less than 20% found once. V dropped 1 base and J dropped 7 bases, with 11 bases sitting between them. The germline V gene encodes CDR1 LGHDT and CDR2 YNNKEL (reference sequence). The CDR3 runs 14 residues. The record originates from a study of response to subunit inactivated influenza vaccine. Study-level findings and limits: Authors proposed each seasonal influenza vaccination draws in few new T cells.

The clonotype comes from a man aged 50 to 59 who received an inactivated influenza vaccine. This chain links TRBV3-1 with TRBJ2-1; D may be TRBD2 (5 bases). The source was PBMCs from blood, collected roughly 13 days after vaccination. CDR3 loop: CASSQVLGGNEQFF. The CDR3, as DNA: TGTGCCAGCAGCCAAGTGCTGGGCGGGAATGAGCAGTTCTTC.